The present entry profiles one T cell receptor beta chain with its context. This entry comes from a study of blood T cell repertoires in COVID-19. The CDR3 has 18 amino acids. Germline V gene lookup returns CDR1 SGHRS and CDR2 YFSETQ. Trimming took off 2 bases at V and 4 bases at J, with 21 bases between the two ends. Using immunoSEQ multiplex PCR, the repertoire was profiled, and TCRdb retains in-frame clones only, with some absent. The sample holds 300,000 to 450,000 clones; roughly 87% are singletons and the top ten take approximately 0.99%. This chain uses TRBV5-1 with TRBJ1-4; D is unclear. Sequenced input: PBMCs or T cells enriched from blood (not recorded which). The sequence was obtained from a woman younger than 45 who had recovered from COVID-19. As DNA, the CDR3 is TGCGCCAGCAGCTTTGGACTCCAAACCTCCTTTAATAATGAAAAACTGTTTTTT. This sequence encodes CASSFGLQTSFNNEKLFF.